This T cell receptor beta chain is drawn from a study of Ad26.COV2.S vaccination and SARS-CoV-2 variants. About the study: Vaccine-arm donor from the placebo-controlled COV1001 Ad26.COV2.S trial. Into the muscle, Ad26.COV2.S was dosed once or twice, 56 days apart.

The treatment denotes: roughly 20 received Ad26.COV2.S at low or high dose, single or two shots; about 5 received placebo; per-sample allocation not given. The study sampled participants on day 63 after the first vaccine or placebo injection. Cohort 1b enrolled adults aged 18-55 years in Boston. Vaccination used an Ad26 vector expressing Wuhan-strain SARS-CoV-2 spike. V lost 4 bases, J lost 6 bases, and 16 bases stayed unmatched. The CDR3 contains 17 residues. Germline V gene sequence: CDR1 SEHNR, CDR2 FQNEAQ (reference sequence). This table comes from immunoSEQ multiplex PCR, and its TCRdb copy is limited to in-frame clones, with some not included. There are 400,000 to 450,000 clones in the sample; about 92% occur only once, and approximately 1.6% lies in the top ten.

Sample: peripheral blood, taken in a trial of Ad26.COV2.S vaccine versus placebo. This sequence originates from a person aged 18-65 years who received the Ad26.COV2.S COVID-19 vaccine or a placebo. The chain couples TRBV7-9 to TRBJ2-3; the match to TRBD2 covers 7 bases. The CDR3 spells CASSSHRTRDLEDTQYF. The CDR3, as DNA: TGTGCCAGCAGCTCCCACCGGACTAGAGACCTGGAGGATACGCAGTATTTT.